This entry lists 8 T cell receptor beta chains sequenced from one sample in a study of Ad26.COV2.S vaccination and SARS-CoV-2 variants (dated by TCRdb to 2020 to 2023). Sample treatment or condition, as interpreted from the label and publication: 19 received Ad26.COV2.S at low or high dose, single or two shots; about five received placebo; per-sample allocation not given. For vaccine and placebo recipients, repertoires were sequenced using samples collected on day 63 after the first injection. Library prep was done by the immunoSEQ multiplex PCR assay. TCRdb provides this immuneACCESS table in a form limited to in-frame rearrangements. Some clones are lacking; in checked studies, under half of them reflect an unresolved V gene, and why the rest are absent is not known. The sample has 350,000 to 450,000 clones on record, more than 75% of them singletons. Less than 4% of the sample rests with the top ten.

The source material was peripheral blood, sampled in a trial of Ad26.COV2.S vaccine versus placebo. The source is a person aged 18-60 years who received the Ad26.COV2.S COVID-19 vaccine or a placebo.

The chain couples TRBV4-1 to TRBJ1-2; D call uncertain. The CDR3 has 14 residues. Trimming took off 2 bases at V and 7 bases at J, with 14 bases between the two ends. Germline V gives CDR1 MGHRA, CDR2 YSYEKL. In nucleotides, the CDR3 is TGCGCCAGCAGCCAAACGGAGGGTTTAGGTGGCTACACCTTC. Its protein product is CASSQTEGLGGYTF.

The rearrangement links TRBV6-1 to TRBJ1-5, with D maybe TRBD1 (6 bases). Trimming left V 1 base short and J 6 bases short, with 7 bases between. This CDR3 is built from 13 residues. CDR1 and CDR2 (germline): MNHNS, SASEGT. CDR3 residues: CASSEDRVQPQHF. The DNA for the CDR3 is TGTGCCAGCAGTGAAGACAGGGTTCAGCCCCAGCATTTT.

This chain links TRBV19 with TRBJ2-7, with unresolved D. This CDR3 has 13 residues. With 4 bases removed from V and 1 base from J, the gap between germline ends came to 8 bases. Germline V gene sequence: CDR1 LNHDA, CDR2 SQIVND (reference sequence). The chain's CDR3 is CASSTRYSYEQYF. CDR3 coding DNA: TGTGCCAGTAGTACCAGGTATTCCTACGAGCAGTACTTC.

V and J are TRBV27 and TRBJ2-1, with D possibly TRBD1 on 6 matching bases. The CDR3 runs to 13 residues. The germline V gene has CDR1 MNHEY and CDR2 SMNVEV (reference sequence). V was cut by 1 base and J by 8 bases, with 9 bases left in between. Here the CDR3 DNA reads TGTGCCAGCAGTTTATACAGGGATCATGAGCAGTTCTTC. It encodes CASSLYRDHEQFF.

The CDR3 DNA is TGTGCCAGCAGCTTAGCAGCGGGAGAGACCCAGTACTTC. Amino acids: CASSLAAGETQYF. V is TRBV7-9 and J is TRBJ2-5; possibly TRBD2 for D (6 bases). V was clipped by 0 bases and J by 4 bases, with 6 bases between them. The germline V gene encodes CDR1 SEHNR and CDR2 FQNEAQ (reference sequence). This CDR3 spans 13 amino acids.

The rearrangement joins TRBV7-2 to TRBJ2-7, with no clear D. The CDR3 spans 19 residues. Looked up from germline, CDR1 is SGHTA and CDR2 is FQGNSA. The V gene lost 1 base and the J gene lost 2 bases, with 24 bases spanning the gap. DNA of the CDR3: TGTGCCAGCAGCTTAGATTTTTTCAGCCTCGGGTTCATAACCTACGAGCAGTACTTC. Its translation is CASSLDFFSLGFITYEQYF.

The rearrangement links TRBV18 to TRBJ2-2; D may match TRBD1 or TRBD2 (6 bases each). Per germline, CDR1 KGHSH and CDR2 LQKENI. The CDR3 is made up of 16 amino acids. V was pared by 0 bases and J by 3 bases, with 11 bases between. CDR3 sequence: CASSPPRGRDTGELFF. In nucleotides, the CDR3 is TGTGCCAGCTCACCACCTCGGGGGCGGGACACCGGGGAGCTGTTTTTT. Together with reference TRBV18 and TRBJ2-2, the CDR3 gives the full variable domain: NAGVMQNPRHLVRRRGQEARLRCSPMKGHSHVYWYRQLPEEGLKFMVYLQKENIIDESGMPKERFSAEFPKEGPSILRIQQVVRGDSAAYFCASSPPRGRDTGELFFGEGSRLTVL.

J is TRBJ2-7 and V is TRBV29-1; D remains ambiguous. The CDR3 loop spans 11 amino acids. V was cut by 6 bases and J by 2 bases, with 8 bases left in between. Germline V gene sequence: CDR1 SQVTM, CDR2 ANQGSEA. The CDR3 loop reads CSVRVPYEQYF. CDR3 bases: TGCAGCGTAAGGGTTCCCTACGAGCAGTACTTC.